This T cell receptor (beta chain) was recovered during a study of regulatory dendritic cells for organ transplantation. Method: immunoSEQ multiplex PCR; TCRdb's copy keeps in-frame clones and lacks some. The sample records around 19,000 clones, about 70% being singletons. Note on this clone: Its target is not known.

General study results and limits: Of resting T cell subsets, memory CD8+ had the most alloreactive clonotypes.

This clonotype originated in a human donor in good health. What was sequenced was memory CD4+ T cells from blood. Subset specified: CD45RO+ memory T cells.

CDR3 nucleotides: TGTGCCAGCAAACAGGGGCAGGCAACTAATGAAAAACTGTTTTTT. This codes for CASKQGQATNEKLFF. This chain links TRBV19 with TRBJ1-4, with TRBD1 identical over 7 bases. J was trimmed by 0 bases and V by 9 bases; bases with no gene match: 7. The germline CDR1 and CDR2 sequences are LNHDA and SQIVND (reference sequence). The CDR3 consists of 15 residues.